This T cell receptor (beta chain) was sequenced for a study of monozygotic twins with inflammatory bowel disease. Findings and caveats of the study: In patient repertoires, differing immunosuppressive treatments may have added some variability. No repertoire similarity difference was seen between concordant and discordant twins; power was possibly limited. Support for any single strong IBD-associated signal or clonotype was not found. Especially with disease activity, IBD patients shared fewer clonotypes with others than healthy twins did.

Comments on this clonotype: Its target is unknown.

This CDR3 comprises 13 residues. Germline loops: CDR1 SGDLS, CDR2 YYNGEE. TCRdb reprocessed the 5' RACE reads and stores each CDR3 protein as one record, lacking DNA. Listed are 300,000 to 400,000 distinct CDR3 sequences; around 2% falls within the top ten. The genes are TRBV9 and TRBJ1-1. The receptor's source is a human donor with ulcerative colitis or Crohn's disease, or a healthy co-twin of an affected twin (not recorded which). Sample: blood. The CDR3 loop is CASSVVQNTEAFF.